The 17 T cell receptor beta chains below all came from one sample that was sequenced in a study of T-cell reconstitution after alpha-beta-depleted transplantation in children. Unique molecular identifiers were incorporated when the TCRbeta library was constructed. From the PCR reads, TCRdb called clonotypes with MiXCR, one entry per CDR3 protein. The table lists about 980,000 distinct CDR3 sequences, 25% to 35% of them singletons, with roughly 30% in the top ten. The specimen comprised PBMCs, mostly from graft donor cells, sampled 360 days after TCRalphabeta/CD19-depleted stem cell transplant. These receptors were collected from a boy under two years old who had a stem cell transplant for SCID, so the T cells may come from the graft donor.

The chain combines TRBV4-1 with TRBJ2-3; TRBD2 matches 16 bases. CDR1 and CDR2 (germline): MGHRA, YSYEKL. V dropped 3 bases and J dropped 0; count of bases not matched to a gene: 9. The CDR3 loop spans 20 amino acids. CDR3 protein: CASSHKGLAGGPGSTDTQYF. The CDR3 DNA follows: TGCGCCAGCAGCCACAAGGGACTAGCGGGGGGGCCAGGGAGCACAGATACGCAGTATTTT.

CDR3 amino acids: CSARPLAKETQYF. The CDR3 bases are TGCAGTGCTAGGCCACTTGCAAAAGAGACCCAGTACTTC. The chain couples TRBV20-1 to TRBJ2-5; D not certain. The V gene lost 3 bases and the J gene lost 3 bases, with 11 bases spanning the gap. This CDR3 spans 13 amino acids. CDR1 and CDR2 from the germline V gene are DFQATT and SNEGSKA (reference sequence).

The V call is TRBV30, the J call TRBJ2-1, with TRBD2 matching 10 bases. Germline V CDR1 and CDR2: GTSNPN, SVGIG (reference sequence). V dropped 2 bases and J dropped 5; count of bases not matched to a gene: 6. The CDR3 runs to 15 residues. CDR3 DNA: TGTGCCTGGAGTCCACGACTAGCGGGCAACAATGAGCAGTTCTTC. This translates into CAWSPRLAGNNEQFF.

The CDR3 nucleotides read TGTGCCACCGCTCGTCCCGGGACAGCTTATGGCTACACCTTC. Residues: CATARPGTAYGYTF. The chain joins TRBV10-3 to TRBJ1-2; TRBD1 matches at 7 bases. The CDR3 spans 14 residues. V dropped 10 bases and J dropped 5; count of bases not matched to a gene: 13. Germline values: CDR1 ENHRY, CDR2 SYGVKD.

This clonotype was observed a few times. V usage is TRBV6-5 and J usage is TRBJ2-3, with D unclear. CDR1 and CDR2 (germline): MNHEY, SVGAGI. The CDR3 is 14 residues long. Deletions cut 2 bases from V and 2 bases from J, with 8 bases between. Written as DNA, the CDR3 is TGTGCCAGCAGTTACAGAGATTACACAGATACGCAGTATTTT. It specifies CASSYRDYTDTQYF.

This clonotype showed up just a few times. This chain uses TRBV2 with TRBJ1-5; weak D call: TRBD1 (5 bases). There are 15 residues in the CDR3. Trimming left V 6 bases short and J 0 bases short, with 12 bases between. The germline gives CDR1 SNHLY, CDR2 FYNNEI. The CDR3 sequence is CASSPMTASNQPQHF. The CDR3 coding sequence is TGTGCCAGCAGCCCTATGACAGCTAGCAATCAGCCCCAGCATTTT.

This clonotype was recorded a few times. This chain joins TRBV29-1 and TRBJ2-3, with TRBD2 matching 8 bases. The length of the CDR3 is 17 residues. Germline CDR1 reads SQVTM; CDR2 reads ANQGSEA. V lost 2 bases and J lost 2; bases outside the gene matches: 12. The CDR3 reads CSVERELRRGDTDTQYF. The DNA for the CDR3 is TGCAGCGTTGAAAGGGAGTTAAGGCGGGGGGACACAGATACGCAGTATTTT.

The chain uses TRBV27 and TRBJ1-2, with 7 positions matching TRBD1. V shed 2 bases and J 7 bases; nucleotides not matched to a gene: 10. The CDR3 spans 15 residues. CDR1 is MNHEY and CDR2 is SMNVEV in the germline V gene (reference sequence). Written as DNA, the CDR3 is TGTGCCAGCAGTTTACTCCCGACAGGGAGTATTGGCTACACCTTC. Its protein product is CASSLLPTGSIGYTF.

The genes are TRBV20-1 and TRBJ1-4, with D hard to call. Between the trimmed V and J ends, which lost 2 bases and 5 bases, there was a span of 9 bases. The germline V gene encodes CDR1 DFQATT and CDR2 SNEGSKA (reference sequence). The CDR3 loop spans 13 amino acids. Here the CDR3 reads CSARRQANEKLFF. Written as DNA, the CDR3 is TGCAGTGCTAGACGTCAGGCGAATGAAAAACTGTTTTTT.

This clonotype has at least ten counts. The chain recombines TRBV7-9 with TRBJ1-3; D remains unclear. Germline CDR1 SEHNR, CDR2 FQNEAQ (reference sequence). Between the trimmed V and J ends, which lost 1 base and 0 bases, there was a span of 7 bases. This CDR3 is built from 15 residues. CDR3 region: CASSLGWGSGNTIYF. The CDR3, as DNA: TGTGCCAGCAGCTTAGGATGGGGCTCTGGAAACACCATATATTTT.

The table lists this clonotype with a few counts. The CDR3 here is CASSLHMNTEAFF. The CDR3 DNA follows: TGCGCCAGCAGCCTTCACATGAACACTGAAGCTTTCTTT. This chain links TRBV4-1 with TRBJ1-1; D not certain. Germline V lookup: CDR1 MGHRA, CDR2 YSYEKL. The CDR3 contains 13 residues. Trimming left V 4 bases short and J 0 bases short, with 6 bases between.

Many counts were recorded for this clonotype. This rearrangement joins TRBV29-1 to TRBJ1-4, with TRBD1 matching 7 bases. The CDR3 contains 14 residues. V was clipped by 5 bases and J by 8 bases; unmatched bases: 11. Per the germline V gene, CDR1 is SQVTM and CDR2 is ANQGSEA. DNA for the CDR3: TGCAGCGTTCTCCTGACAGGGTTGGGGGAAAAACTGTTTTTT. Amino acids: CSVLLTGLGEKLFF.

In its sample, this clonotype was seen a few times. CDR3 sequence: CASSLSGTSGGADEQYF. The CDR3 nucleotides are TGTGCCAGCAGTTTATCCGGGACTAGCGGGGGGGCGGACGAGCAGTACTTC. The chain links TRBV28 to TRBJ2-7; TRBD2 aligns across 16 bases. The CDR3 is 17 amino acids. V was clipped by 1 base and J by 5 bases; unmatched bases: 5. CDR1 MDHEN and CDR2 SYDVKM come from the germline V gene.

This clonotype was observed a handful of times. The genes are TRBV5-1 and TRBJ2-5; D unresolved. V lost 2 bases and J lost 2, with 10 bases in between. The germline CDR1 and CDR2 sequences are SGHRS and YFSETQ. The CDR3 length is 14 residues. The CDR3 DNA sequence: TGCGCCAGCAGCTTTCCTGACTCTCAAGAGACCCAGTACTTC. Protein sequence: CASSFPDSQETQYF. Full variable domain (missing parts from reference TRBV5-1 and TRBJ2-5): KAGVTQTPRYLIKTRGQQVTLSCSPISGHRSVSWYQQTPGQGLQFLFEYFSETQRNKGNFPGRFSGRQFSNSRSEMNVSTLELGDSALYLCASSFPDSQETQYFGPGTRLLVL.

The rearrangement uses TRBV6-5 and TRBJ1-6; 7 bases match TRBD1. The V gene end was trimmed by 6 bases and the J gene end by 7 bases; junction bases not matched to a gene: 9. Germline V gives CDR1 MNHEY, CDR2 SVGAGI. This CDR3 comprises 15 residues. The chain's CDR3 is CASSGTAIPNSPLHF. As DNA, the CDR3 is TGTGCCAGCAGCGGGACAGCGATACCAAATTCACCCCTCCACTTT.

The V and J genes are TRBV4-1 and TRBJ1-6; D gene unclear. The CDR3 totals 18 residues. In germline, CDR1 is MGHRA, CDR2 YSYEKL. The germline V and J ends were trimmed by 4 bases and 0 bases, with 16 bases remaining between them. This CDR3 is CASSLEGLLSSYNSPLHF. The CDR3 coding sequence is TGCGCCAGCAGCCTAGAAGGTCTCCTGAGCTCCTATAATTCACCCCTCCACTTT.

This chain uses TRBV9 with TRBJ1-4; D not certain. CDR1 and CDR2 (germline): SGDLS, YYNGEE. Trimming left V 0 bases short and J 3 bases short, with 9 bases between. The CDR3 sequence is 15 residues long. CDR3 nucleotide sequence: TGTGCCAGCAGCGTAGAGACGGGGTCTAATGAAAAACTGTTTTTT. It encodes CASSVETGSNEKLFF.